The T cell receptor (beta chain) under discussion was sequenced for a study of T cells after yellow fever vaccination. General study points: Any FACS-sorted repertoire could hold abundant clonotypes that contaminate it from the bulk population. It was a small share of clonotypes that appeared in both CD4 and CD8 compartments. Most clones from primary vaccination resurfaced after the booster (around 97% CD4, around 90% CD8).

This clonotype was seen a few times. Its antigen remains unidentified. Conversion of TCR transcripts into cDNA relied on 5'RACE template switching, which added a universal primer site and UMIs. TCRdb fed the 5' RACE reads into MiXCR, producing one record per CDR3 protein. The sample has approximately 550,000 distinct CDR3 sequences, roughly 21% seen once. The CDR3 runs 13 residues. Germline values: CDR1 SGHRS, CDR2 YFSETQ. The V gene lost 0 bases and the J gene lost 9 bases, with 10 bases spanning the gap. This clonotype was obtained from a man aged 25 to 40 who received the YFV17D yellow fever vaccine. The sample here was PBMCs, taken 15 days after the yellow fever booster vaccination. The chain links TRBV5-1 to TRBJ2-1; D call uncertain. Here the CDR3 DNA reads TGCGCCAGCAGCTTGGATCCTGGCATTGAGCAGTTCTTC. This gives the protein CASSLDPGIEQFF.